This TCR beta chain was sequenced in a study of T cells after yellow fever vaccination. Per the germline V gene, CDR1 is SGHTA and CDR2 is FQGNSA. V was clipped by 2 bases and J by 4 bases, with 8 bases between them. This CDR3 has 13 amino acids. TCRdb itself ran the 5' RACE reads through MiXCR, one entry per CDR3 protein. The table has about 320,000 distinct CDR3 sequences, approximately 4.5% seen once. This clonotype was recorded many times. The source of this sequence is a man aged 18-30 years who received the YFV17D yellow fever vaccine. This specimen consisted of PBMCs, obtained 15 days after the yellow fever booster vaccination. The chain carries TRBV7-2 and TRBJ1-1; D remains ambiguous. The CDR3 DNA reads TGTGCCAGCAGCTTAATCCGGGGCACTGAAGCTTTCTTT. Translated: CASSLIRGTEAFF.